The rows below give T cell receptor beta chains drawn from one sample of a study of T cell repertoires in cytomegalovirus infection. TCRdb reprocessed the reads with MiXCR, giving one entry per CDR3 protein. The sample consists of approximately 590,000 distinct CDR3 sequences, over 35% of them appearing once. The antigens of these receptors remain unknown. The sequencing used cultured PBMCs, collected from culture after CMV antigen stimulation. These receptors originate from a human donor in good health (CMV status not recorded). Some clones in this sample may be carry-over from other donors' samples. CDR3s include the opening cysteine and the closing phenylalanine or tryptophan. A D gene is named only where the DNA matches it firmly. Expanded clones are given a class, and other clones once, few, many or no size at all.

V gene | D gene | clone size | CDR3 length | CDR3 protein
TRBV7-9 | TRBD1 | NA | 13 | CASRDSRFLTQYF
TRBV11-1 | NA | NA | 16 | CASSFYGGLTYNEQFF
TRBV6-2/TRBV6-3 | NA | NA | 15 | CASSRTTWTGETQYF
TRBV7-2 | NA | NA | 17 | CASSLVPTGNTYNEQFF
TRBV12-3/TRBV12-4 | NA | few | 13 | CASSLDHTGELFF
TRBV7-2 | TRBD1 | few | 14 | CASSTGTGYRELFF
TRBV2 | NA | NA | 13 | CASSDRANTEAFF
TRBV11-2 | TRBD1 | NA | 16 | CASTKLGQGSTYEQYF
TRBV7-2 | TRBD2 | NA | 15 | CASSLVAGGDGTQYF
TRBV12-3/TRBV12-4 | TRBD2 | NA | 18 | CASSLAVGLAGVYNEQFF
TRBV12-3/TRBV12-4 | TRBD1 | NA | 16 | CASSFGGPDRGLEQYF
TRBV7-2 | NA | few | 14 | CASSFGGSVETQYF
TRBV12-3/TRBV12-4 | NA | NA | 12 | CASSLRGAPAFF
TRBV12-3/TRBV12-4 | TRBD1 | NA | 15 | CASSFPGQGAYEQYF
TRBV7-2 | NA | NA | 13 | CASSQVNTDTQYF
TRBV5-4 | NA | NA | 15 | CASSLGQTAQETQYF
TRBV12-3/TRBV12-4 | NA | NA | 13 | CASSIASDYEQYF
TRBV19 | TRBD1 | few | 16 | CASSTSTGTGANVLTF
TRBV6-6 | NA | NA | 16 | CASSSSGPVSYNEQFF
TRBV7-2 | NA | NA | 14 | CATLRSQAENIQYF
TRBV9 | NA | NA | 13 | CASSVDSNYGYTF
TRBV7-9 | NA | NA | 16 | CASSRFSEGTNEKLFF
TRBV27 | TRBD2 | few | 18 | CASSRGLAGPSSYNEQFF
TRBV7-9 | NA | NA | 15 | CASSSQEKATGELFF
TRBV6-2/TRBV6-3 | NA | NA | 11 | CASSLKSGYTF
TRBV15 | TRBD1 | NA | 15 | CATSRDGTGVYEQYF
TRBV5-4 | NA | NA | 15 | CASSFTGEGKETQYF